Described below is a single T cell receptor (beta chain) sequence and its context. It lacks a known antigen. Base quality data are lacking; no much larger clone is found one base away. This sample is part of a study of blood T cell repertoires in COVID-19 (TCRdb year 2020). Turning to the overall study: Collaborator samples came from the United States, Italy and Spain and covered acute and convalescent phases of COVID-19. The prospective study material was composed of cDNA or gDNA derived from T cells, B-cell-depleted T cells, or PBMCs. Where HLA class I and class II types were available, the types were taken from metadata supplied by the sample provider, not from assay-based typing. The samples were drawn from two sources: the first 160 participants of the ongoing ImmuneRACE study, and 1,200 or so subjects contributed by 6 global collaborators. The repertoires were released in a freely available public database intended as a resource for research on the immune response to SARS-CoV-2. A de-identified subject ID, COVID-19 status, age in years and sex were almost always included in the sample metadata. The dataset comprised deeply sampled blood TCRbeta repertoires from subjects exposed to, actively infected with, or recovered from COVID-19. The investigation overall reported the following: The quantity of clinical and demographic metadata differed by source and by participant and was supplied without curation.

CDR1 and CDR2 are read off the germline V gene (reference sequence) as WNHNN and SYGVQD. V loses 5 bases at its end and J loses 1 base; junction bases beyond the gene matches: 6. The CDR3 contains 16 residues, cysteine and phenylalanine counted. CDR3 DNA is the only sequence kept; it has 48 bases, read in frame from the first base. The immunoSEQ Assay, a bias-controlled multiplex PCR, was used to amplify TCRbeta CDR3 regions from genomic DNA. The original pipeline was this. The number of nucleated cells in each sample was estimated from the amplification of reference gene primers within the assay. To quantify the absolute abundance of each unique TCRbeta CDR3 rearrangement, sequence reads were collapsed and filtered. Productive Simpson clonality was computed per sample as the square root of Simpson's diversity index over productive rearrangements. Here the immuneACCESS table is served through TCRdb, limited to in-frame sequences with V and J called. Missing clones are a known gap in these copies; in checked studies unresolved V genes cover under half, and the rest lacks a known reason. That table gives V, J and clone size, and the DNA gave D and trimming. This sample gives roughly 380,000 clones in total; 75% to 90% of them show up just once. The top ten clones comprise under 4% of the sample.

The collaborating institutions used their own protocols to collect whole blood in K2EDTA tubes. For TCRbeta analysis, collaborators shipped samples as frozen whole blood, isolated PBMCs, or DNA extracted from either of those sample types. The TCR was taken from a woman younger than 35 with acute or convalescent COVID-19. The V gene is TRBV10-1 and the J gene is TRBJ2-2; 8 bases in the middle match TRBD1. Sequenced: peripheral blood. The CDR3 region reads CASSRSGTGNTGELFF. The DNA sequence is TGCGCCAGCAGTAGATCCGGGACAGGGAACACCGGGGAGCTGTTTTTT.